Listed below are T cell receptor beta chains from one sample, sequenced in a study of blood T cell repertoires in COVID-19. Only in-frame clones appear in the TCRdb table, and some are missing; sequencing was by immunoSEQ multiplex PCR. This table has around 180,000 clones, 83% appearing once. The sample was peripheral blood. All receptors come from a human donor in a cohort sampled during active COVID-19. Each CDR3 is given with its conserved first and last residue. D genes are given only for firm matches. Clone size is stated in some rows and not others, as once, few, many or a class when expanded.

TRBV11-3	-	TRBJ2-3	-	CASSLTYGRHSSTDTQYF	TGTGCCAGCAGCTTAACCTATGGTCGACACTCTAGCACAGATACGCAGTATTTT
TRBV28	TRBD1	TRBJ2-7	-	CASSTPGTGAYEQYF	TGTGCCAGCAGTACCCCCGGGACAGGGGCCTACGAGCAGTACTTC
TRBV18	-	TRBJ2-7	few	CASSPNTGTEQYF	TGTGCCAGCTCACCAAACACAGGGACCGAGCAGTACTTC
TRBV6-2/TRBV6-3	TRBD2	TRBJ2-1	few	CASSTTSGTSYNEQFF	TGTGCCAGCAGTACGACTAGCGGGACCTCCTACAATGAGCAGTTCTTC
TRBV7-9	TRBD2	TRBJ2-3	-	CASSAASGRSTDTQYF	TGTGCCAGCAGTGCGGCTAGCGGGCGAAGCACAGATACGCAGTATTTT
TRBV6-1	TRBD2	TRBJ2-7	-	CASSEREAGGYYEQYF	TGTGCCAGCAGTGAAAGGGAGGCGGGGGGCTATTACGAGCAGTACTTC
TRBV6-2/TRBV6-3	-	TRBJ2-7	-	CASSLPPPDEQYF	TGTGCCAGCAGCCTCCCCCCTCCTGACGAGCAGTACTTC
TRBV28	TRBD1	TRBJ1-5	-	CASNPVRQGGNQPQHF	TGTGCCAGCAATCCGGTCCGACAGGGGGGCAATCAGCCCCAGCATTTT
TRBV7-3	TRBD1	TRBJ2-1	-	CASTPGTGAHEQFF	TGTGCCAGCACACCCGGGACAGGGGCACATGAGCAGTTCTTC
TRBV3-1/TRBV3-2	TRBD1	TRBJ2-1	-	CASRPDRGGNEQFF	TGTGCCAGCCGACCCGACAGGGGTGGAAATGAGCAGTTCTTC
TRBV19	TRBD1	TRBJ1-6	-	CASGQGVSPLHF	TGTGCCAGTGGACAGGGGGTCTCACCCCTCCACTTT
TRBV30	TRBD2	TRBJ2-7	-	CAWSAPRVAGPQQYF	TGTGCCTGGAGTGCCCCCCGGGTAGCGGGGCCGCAGCAGTACTTC
TRBV6-5	-	TRBJ2-7	-	CASSKLYEQYF	TGTGCCAGCAGTAAACTCTACGAGCAGTACTTC
TRBV5-4	-	TRBJ2-7	-	CASSLQEGPYEQYF	TGTGCCAGCAGCCTTCAGGAGGGGCCCTACGAGCAGTACTTC
TRBV11-3	-	TRBJ1-5	-	CASSFARNRNQPQHF	TGTGCCAGCAGCTTTGCGAGAAACCGCAATCAGCCCCAGCATTTT
TRBV28	-	TRBJ1-6	-	CASSHRQDYSPLHF	TGTGCCAGCAGCCATCGACAGGACTATTCACCCCTCCACTTT
TRBV14	-	TRBJ2-7	-	CASSQVQQGEQYF	TGTGCCAGCAGCCAAGTCCAACAGGGCGAGCAGTACTTC
TRBV25-1	TRBD2	TRBJ2-7	-	CASSEFGGREQYF	TGTGCCAGCAGTGAATTTGGCGGGAGGGAGCAGTACTTC
TRBV27	TRBD1	TRBJ2-1	-	CASSEDRLPTDEQFF	TGTGCCAGCAGCGAGGACAGGTTACCTACCGATGAGCAGTTCTTC
TRBV18	TRBD1	TRBJ1-5	-	CASSQATGGFYQPQHF	TGTGCCAGCTCACAGGCCACAGGGGGCTTCTATCAGCCCCAGCATTTT
TRBV6-5	TRBD2	TRBJ2-5	-	CASSYWNSGGETQYF	TGTGCCAGCAGTTACTGGAATAGCGGGGGAGAGACCCAGTACTTC
TRBV28	TRBD1	TRBJ1-1	-	CASSSPTGTGDNTEAFF	TGTGCCAGCAGTTCGCCTACCGGGACAGGGGACAACACTGAAGCTTTCTTT
TRBV28	-	TRBJ2-6	-	CASSYGGSTSGANVLTF	TGTGCCAGCAGTTACGGAGGATCGACCTCTGGGGCCAACGTCCTGACTTTC
TRBV3-1/TRBV3-2	-	TRBJ1-6	-	CASSQGAARYNSPLHF	TGTGCCAGCAGCCAAGGGGCAGCTCGCTATAATTCACCCCTCCACTTT
TRBV28	-	TRBJ1-2	-	CASTTPGGYGYTF	TGTGCCAGCACCACGCCGGGGGGCTATGGCTACACCTTC
TRBV5-4	-	TRBJ1-2	-	CASSGDTYYGYTF	TGTGCCAGCAGCGGGGACACTTACTATGGCTACACCTTC
TRBV12-5	TRBD1	TRBJ2-7	-	CASGFDRGPLDEQYF	TGTGCTAGTGGCTTCGACAGGGGCCCTCTCGACGAGCAGTACTTC
TRBV9	TRBD1	TRBJ1-2	-	CASSPKTGTANYGYTF	TGTGCCAGCAGCCCTAAAACCGGGACAGCTAACTATGGCTACACCTTC
TRBV27	TRBD1	TRBJ2-7	-	CASTLGQGAYEQYF	TGTGCCAGCACCCTGGGACAGGGGGCTTACGAGCAGTACTTC
TRBV14	TRBD1	TRBJ2-5	few	CASSQSGGRKTQYF	TGTGCCAGCAGCCAATCAGGGGGCAGGAAGACCCAGTACTTC
TRBV7-7	-	TRBJ1-3	-	CASSLAPRQSSGNTIYF	TGTGCTAGCAGCTTAGCCCCCCGACAGAGCTCTGGAAACACCATATATTTT
TRBV4-2	TRBD2	TRBJ2-2	-	CASSHGLAGGSAGELFF	TGTGCCAGCAGCCACGGACTAGCGGGAGGTAGCGCCGGGGAGCTGTTTTTT
TRBV7-7	TRBD2	TRBJ2-5	-	CASSPGTSGGETQYF	TGTGCTAGCAGCCCTGGGACTAGCGGGGGAGAGACCCAGTACTTC
TRBV5-1	-	TRBJ2-3	-	CASSLAGGPTDTQYF	TGCGCCAGCAGCTTGGCTGGCGGCCCCACAGATACGCAGTATTTT
TRBV3-1/TRBV3-2	-	TRBJ2-6	-	CASSQGRSGANVLTF	TGTGCCAGCAGCCAGGGCCGCTCTGGGGCCAACGTCCTGACTTTC
TRBV11-1	TRBD2	TRBJ2-1	-	CASSARLAGGYNEQFF	TGTGCCAGCAGCGCCAGACTAGCGGGAGGGTACAATGAGCAGTTCTTC
TRBV15	-	TRBJ2-1	-	CATSSGRGDEQFF	TGTGCCACCAGCAGCGGGAGAGGGGATGAGCAGTTCTTC
TRBV5-1	TRBD1	TRBJ1-1	-	CASSGGTGNTEAFF	TGCGCCAGCAGCGGTGGGACAGGGAACACTGAAGCTTTCTTT
TRBV3-1/TRBV3-2	-	TRBJ1-1	-	CASSQDGKGRTEAFF	TGTGCCAGCAGCCAAGATGGGAAGGGGAGGACTGAAGCTTTCTTT